A selection of T cell receptor beta chains follows, all from one sample in a study of T cells in Graves' hyperthyroidism and ophthalmopathy. TCRdb re-derived calls from the multiplex PCR reads in MiXCR, one entry per CDR3 protein. In the table there are about 260,000 distinct CDR3 sequences, about 16% of which are singletons. The sample taken for sequencing was blood. These TCRs come from a woman between 18 and 30 years old with Graves' ophthalmopathy. The CDR3 runs from the conserved cysteine through the conserved F or W. The order of the fields is CDR3 DNA, CDR3 protein, clone size, D gene, J gene, V gene. D genes are given only for firm matches. Clone size is given for some rows only: seen once, a few or many times, or a class if the clone is expanded.

TGTGCCAGCAGCTTGACCGGCTCCTACAATGAGCAGTTCTTC CASSLTGSYNEQFF many . TRBJ2-1 TRBV7-2
TGTGCCAGTAGTTCGAGCTCTGCAGTAGTGGAGACCCAGTACTTC CASSSSSAVVETQYF many . TRBJ2-5 TRBV19
TGCAGTGCCCAGGGACTAGATTTTTCCTACAATGAGCAGTTCTTC CSAQGLDFSYNEQFF many TRBD2 TRBJ2-1 TRBV20-1
TGCGCCAGCAGCCAAGAGGGCGAAAACACTGAAGCTTTCTTT CASSQEGENTEAFF many . TRBJ1-1 TRBV4-3
TGTGCCAGCAGTTTCTTAGAGGGGAGCACTGAAGCTTTCTTT CASSFLEGSTEAFF . . TRBJ1-1 TRBV28
TGTGCTAGTGGTTTGGGATTTAACACTGAAGCTTTCTTT CASGLGFNTEAFF many . TRBJ1-1 TRBV12-5
TGTGCCAGCAGTGAGTTCCAGTACCCAAACTACGAGCAGTACTTC CASSEFQYPNYEQYF . . TRBJ2-7 TRBV2
TGTGCCAGCAGCTTAGCAGGGCTTGGCTACACCTTC CASSLAGLGYTF many . TRBJ1-2 TRBV7-2
TGCAGCGTAGAACAGGGGGCGGGCGAGCAGTACTTC CSVEQGAGEQYF few TRBD1 TRBJ2-7 TRBV29-1
TGTGCCAGCAGTCCCGGGACAGGGGGTTTTCAGCCCCAGCATTTT CASSPGTGGFQPQHF . TRBD1 TRBJ1-5 TRBV28
TGTGCCAGCAGTTTCATAGCGGGGGGCGCGAACACTGAAGCTTTCTTT CASSFIAGGANTEAFF . . TRBJ1-1 TRBV6-2/TRBV6-3
TGTGCCTGGACCCCCACAGGGGTTGGTGAGCAGTTCTTC CAWTPTGVGEQFF many TRBD1 TRBJ2-1 TRBV30
TGTGCCAGCACCCAAGGGATGGTTCCGGGGAACACTGAAGCTTTCTTT CASTQGMVPGNTEAFF many . TRBJ1-1 TRBV28
TGTGCCAGCAGTGTCGGACTAGCGGGAGTGCCCTGGGGCACAGATACGCAGTATTTT CASSVGLAGVPWGTDTQYF many TRBD2 TRBJ2-3 TRBV2
TGCGCCAGCAGCTTGGCGAGTGGAAAAGGAAACACCATATATTTT CASSLASGKGNTIYF few . TRBJ1-3 TRBV5-1
TGTGCCAGTTACCGAGGACGAAACACTGAAGCTTTCTTT CASYRGRNTEAFF many . TRBJ1-1 TRBV6-1
TGTGCCAGCAGGTCCAGGACAGGGAGTTCCATAAACACCATATATTTT CASRSRTGSSINTIYF few TRBD1 TRBJ1-3 TRBV7-9
TGTGCCAGCACCCTAGGGAATGAAAAACTGTTTTTT CASTLGNEKLFF many . TRBJ1-4 TRBV7-9
TGCAGTGCTAGAGATCCGGCTAGCGGGAGTGCAGATACGCAGTATTTT CSARDPASGSADTQYF many TRBD2 TRBJ2-3 TRBV20-1
TGCAGTGCTAGCTCCGTGGAGCGGCCGAACACCGGGGAGCTGTTTTTT CSASSVERPNTGELFF . . TRBJ2-2 TRBV20-1
TGTGCCAGCAGTTCCAATCGACAGGGATCCAGCTCCTATAATTCACCCCTCCACTTT CASSSNRQGSSSYNSPLHF few TRBD1 TRBJ1-6 TRBV6-1
TGTGCCAGCAGCTTGGCCATTGGGACAGATAACACTGAAGCTTTCTTT CASSLAIGTDNTEAFF many TRBD1 TRBJ1-1 TRBV5-5
TGTGCCAGTAGTATGTTGGTTGACGCTGAAGCTTTCTTT CASSMLVDAEAFF . . TRBJ1-1 TRBV19
TGTGCCAGCAGTTTATCGGGACAGGGGGCGAGCCCGCTCAGGGAGCAGTACTTC CASSLSGQGASPLREQYF many TRBD1 TRBJ2-7 TRBV27
TGTGCCAGCTCACCCGGACCATACTACGAGCAGTACTTC CASSPGPYYEQYF . . TRBJ2-7 TRBV18
TGTGCCTGGAACTTGGGACTAGCGGGGTTCACAGATACGCAGTATTTT CAWNLGLAGFTDTQYF many TRBD2 TRBJ2-3 TRBV30
TGCGCCAGCAGCTTACCCCTAGCGGGCGATACGCAGTATTTT CASSLPLAGDTQYF few TRBD2 TRBJ2-3 TRBV5-1
TGTGCCAGCAGGATACAGGGGGACACCGGGGAGCTGTTTTTT CASRIQGDTGELFF many TRBD1 TRBJ2-2 TRBV2
TGTGCCAGCAGGGTGGGCGTTTACGAGCAGTACTTC CASRVGVYEQYF many . TRBJ2-7 TRBV2
TGCAGTGCTAGAGTCGAGGGGGCCACACTGTTTTTT CSARVEGATLFF many TRBD1 TRBJ1-4 TRBV20-1
TGTGCCACCAGTGACGCCAAGACTAGGAGCTTCATAGGGACTGCCTACGAGCAGTACTTC CATSDAKTRSFIGTAYEQYF many . TRBJ2-7 TRBV24-1
TGTGCCAGCAGCTTAGCGGGGGCCCGGGAGACCCAGTACTTC CASSLAGARETQYF . . TRBJ2-5 TRBV11-2
TGTGCAAGCTCAGCGGGGGGAATATACACCGGGGAGCTGTTTTTT CASSAGGIYTGELFF many TRBD2 TRBJ2-2 TRBV7-2
TGTGCCAGCAGCCAAGGACTAGCGGCAGAGACCCAGTACTTC CASSQGLAAETQYF . TRBD2 TRBJ2-5 TRBV6-2/TRBV6-3
TGCAGTGCTAGAGATGGACAGGTGTATTACAATCAGCCCCAGCATTTT CSARDGQVYYNQPQHF many TRBD1 TRBJ1-5 TRBV20-1